This T cell receptor beta chain comes out of a study of CD8+CD57+ T cells in acquired aplastic anemia. Study-wide findings and caveats: Found in both controls and patients were almost 30 CD8+ CDR3 sequences.

Comment on this clonotype: What it binds is unknown. At one of its ends the junction is not consistent with the germline gene, which may arise from a read error.

The use of genomic DNA as template underpinned the TCR beta VDJ and CDR3 profiling. TCRdb re-called the reads through MiXCR, storing one row per CDR3 protein. This sample has a few hundred thousand distinct CDR3 sequences; approximately 80% occur once, and the top ten carry 40% to 55%. Before being chosen for sequencing, patients had shown CD8+CD57+ cell expansion by flow cytometry. Among the patients, all had severe acquired aplastic anemia. This CDR3 spans 14 amino acids. Per the germline V gene, CDR1 is SNHLY and CDR2 is FYNNEI. This receptor was taken from a human donor with aplastic anemia. The source material was sorted CD4+, CD8+, or CD8+CD57+ T cells (not recorded which) from PBMCs. The chain is built from TRBV2 and TRBJ2-3; perhaps TRBD1 as D (6 bases). This CDR3 is CASSLGGSHDTHFF. DNA for the CDR3: TGTGCCAGCAGTTTAGGGGGAAGCCACGATACGCACTTTTTT.